These 29 T cell receptor beta chains came from one sample sequenced in a study of T cells after yellow fever vaccination. TCRdb ran MiXCR on the 5' RACE reads and lists one entry per CDR3 protein. The sample has 140,000 to 150,000 distinct CDR3 sequences, 6.6% seen once. The specimen comprised CD4+ T cells sorted from PBMCs, sampled 10 days after the yellow fever booster vaccination. Every receptor here comes from a man aged 30 to 39 who received the YFV17D yellow fever vaccine.

At least ten counts were recorded for this clonotype. The chain links TRBV29-1 to TRBJ2-1, with 8 bases lining up with TRBD1. The CDR3 runs to 13 residues. V shed 7 bases and J 0 bases; nucleotides not matched to a gene: 2. Germline V CDR1 and CDR2: SQVTM, ANQGSEA. The DNA for the CDR3 is TGCAGCGGGACAGGGAGCTCCTACAATGAGCAGTTCTTC. The encoded protein is CSGTGSSYNEQFF.

This clonotype was seen at least ten times. The genes are TRBV7-8 and TRBJ2-3, with a tentative D call TRBD2 (6 bases). The CDR3 runs 14 residues. Germline V gene data show CDR1 as SGHVS and CDR2 as FQNEAQ. With 2 bases removed from V and 5 bases from J, the gap between germline ends came to 11 bases. CDR3 in DNA: TGTGCCAGCAGCTTATCCGGGAGAGGAGATACGCAGTATTTT. Translated: CASSLSGRGDTQYF.

This clonotype was recorded at least ten times. The chain recombines TRBV27 with TRBJ2-3; 8 nucleotides agree with TRBD2. Germline values: CDR1 MNHEY, CDR2 SMNVEV (reference sequence). CDR3 length equals 16 residues. V shed 6 bases and J 2 bases; nucleotides not matched to a gene: 10. CDR3 sequence (DNA): TGTGCCAGCAGACGGGCCGGGACTAGTCCCACAGATACGCAGTATTTT. Its protein is CASRRAGTSPTDTQYF.

This clonotype was seen repeatedly, ten times or more. The CDR3 is CSAPRQLNTEAFF. The CDR3 bases are TGCAGTGCTCCTAGACAGCTGAACACTGAAGCTTTCTTT. The chain carries TRBV20-1 and TRBJ1-1, with D perhaps TRBD1 (5 bases). The V and J ends lost 5 bases and 0 bases respectively, with 10 bases between them. The CDR3 is made up of 13 amino acids. Germline CDR1 is DFQATT and CDR2 is SNEGSKA (reference sequence).

The sample holds many counts of this clonotype. Written as DNA, the CDR3 is TGTGCCAGCAGCTTGGCACATTCACCCCCCTATGGCTACACCTTC. Its protein is CASSLAHSPPYGYTF. The chain carries TRBV5-6 and TRBJ1-2, with D uncertain. The ends were cut back, 0 bases at V and 4 bases at J, with 13 bases in the middle. The CDR3 covers 15 residues. CDR1 and CDR2 from the germline V gene are SGHDT and YYEEEE.

This clonotype was counted between two and nine times. This rearrangement joins TRBV19 to TRBJ2-2; TRBD2 aligns across 10 bases. J gave up 6 bases and V 4 bases, and 5 bases lay outside the gene matches. Germline V gene data show CDR1 as LNHDA and CDR2 as SQIVND (reference sequence). This CDR3 region has 15 residues. CDR3 DNA sequence: TGTGCCAGTAGTAAGCGGGAGGGCCCCGCCGGGGAGCTGTTTTTT. Encoded protein: CASSKREGPAGELFF.

In regard to this clonotype: A read error may be the cause here, since a much bigger clone is one base away. V and J are TRBV10-3 and TRBJ2-3; D possibly corresponds to TRBD2 (6 bases). V lost 0 bases and J 1 base, leaving 11 bases between the germline ends. The germline V gene has CDR1 ENHRY and CDR2 SYGVKD. This CDR3 comprises 16 residues. This CDR3 reads CAISESSGTGTDTQYF. The CDR3 nucleotides read TGTGCCATCAGTGAGTCTAGCGGCACCGGCACAGATACGCAGTATTTT.

This chain connects TRBV20-1 to TRBJ1-2; TRBD1 agrees at 10 bases. The CDR3 runs to 11 residues. Germline CDR1 and CDR2: DFQATT and SNEGSKA (reference sequence). CDR3 nucleotides: TGCAGCGCGACAGGGGGCTGGGGCTACACCTTC. Protein: CSATGGWGYTF.

In this sample, this clonotype turned up many times. The J gene is TRBJ2-1, the V gene TRBV4-1; 10 bases agree with TRBD2. Trimming removed 2 bases from V and 9 bases from J; junction bases left unmatched: 7. This CDR3 is built from 15 residues. Germline CDR1 is MGHRA and CDR2 is YSYEKL. The DNA of the CDR3 is TGCGCCAGCAGCCAACGCCTAGCGGGAGAGTTTGAGCAGTTCTTC. Translated, it gives CASSQRLAGEFEQFF.

At least ten counts were recorded for this clonotype. The V and J genes are TRBV6-2 or TRBV6-3 and TRBJ2-1; TRBD2 agrees at 12 bases. CDR1 and CDR2 (germline): MNHEY, SVGEGT. The CDR3 sequence is 16 residues long. Losses at the gene ends were 3 bases for V and 7 bases for J; bases not matched to a gene: 7. This CDR3 is CASSYFGTSGSNEQFF. As DNA, the CDR3 is TGTGCCAGCAGTTATTTCGGGACTAGCGGGTCTAATGAGCAGTTCTTC.

The sample holds many counts of this clonotype. V gene TRBV10-3 combines with J gene TRBJ2-3; D ambiguous. From germline, CDR1 is ENHRY and CDR2 SYGVKD. The CDR3 covers 15 residues. Trimming removed 8 bases at V and 4 bases at J, with 19 bases between. The CDR3 is CAIAGRNPVPDTQYF. The DNA for the CDR3 is TGTGCCATCGCAGGCAGGAACCCGGTCCCAGATACGCAGTATTTT.

This clonotype was observed at least ten times. The chain joins TRBV5-8 to TRBJ2-2; D is undetermined. The V end lost 0 bases, the J end lost 4 bases, and 13 bases lay between the germline ends. CDR1 is SGHTS and CDR2 is YDEGEE in the germline V gene. This CDR3 region has 16 residues. CDR3 protein: CASSLEARHGTGELFF. Here the CDR3 DNA reads TGTGCCAGCAGCTTGGAGGCCAGGCACGGCACCGGGGAGCTGTTTTTT.

This clonotype was found many times. The rearrangement links TRBV18 to TRBJ2-2, with TRBD2 identical over 12 bases. J lost 5 bases, V lost 9 bases, and 1 base had no gene match. The CDR3 contains 13 residues. In germline, CDR1 is KGHSH, CDR2 LQKENI. CDR3 amino acids: CASGLAGTGELFF. CDR3 DNA sequence: TGTGCCAGTGGACTAGCGGGAACCGGGGAGCTGTTTTTT.

The table lists this clonotype with many counts. The chain employs TRBV7-9 and TRBJ2-5, with a tentative D call TRBD2 (6 bases). Trimming removed 5 bases from V and 0 bases from J, with 10 bases in between. Germline V gene data show CDR1 as SEHNR and CDR2 as FQNEAQ (reference sequence). The CDR3 has 14 residues. The CDR3 reads CASSKGTHQETQYF. CDR3 DNA: TGTGCCAGCAGCAAAGGGACTCACCAAGAGACCCAGTACTTC.

This chain joins TRBV19 and TRBJ2-5, with TRBD2 matching 11 bases. The CDR3 totals 16 residues. Germline V CDR1 and CDR2: LNHDA, SQIVND (reference sequence). The J segment lost 1 base and the V segment lost 5 bases, leaving 6 bases of the junction unmatched. The CDR3 DNA reads as TGTGCCAGTAGTCGCGGACTAGCGGGCCTCCAAGAGACCCAGTACTTC. Amino acid sequence: CASSRGLAGLQETQYF.

This clonotype was detected a few times. V and J are TRBV29-1 and TRBJ2-5; a weak D match, TRBD1 (5 bases). The CDR3 extends over 15 amino acids. Deletions cut 7 bases from V and 3 bases from J, with 21 bases between. Germline V lookup: CDR1 SQVTM, CDR2 ANQGSEA. The CDR3 reads CSAKGGQGLKETQYF. CDR3 coding DNA: TGCAGCGCCAAGGGCGGCCAGGGCTTAAAAGAGACCCAGTACTTC.

This clonotype was picked up many times. The V and J genes are TRBV5-1 and TRBJ2-5, with 11 bases aligning to TRBD2. V was clipped by 4 bases and J by 8 bases; unmatched bases: 10. Germline loops: CDR1 SGHRS, CDR2 YFSETQ. The CDR3 covers 15 residues. The DNA for the CDR3 is TGCGCCAGCAGCACCGGGACTAGCGGTCTGGCTACCCAGTACTTC. This encodes CASSTGTSGLATQYF.

There are many counts of this clonotype. The genes are TRBV7-9 and TRBJ2-5; D possibly uses TRBD1 or TRBD2 (5 bases each). With 3 bases removed from V and 7 bases from J, the gap between germline ends came to 9 bases. CDR1 and CDR2 from the germline V gene are SEHNR and FQNEAQ (reference sequence). The CDR3 is made up of 12 amino acids. The CDR3, as DNA: TGTGCCAGCAGCTTCCAGAGGGGGACCCAGTACTTC. It translates to CASSFQRGTQYF.

In its sample, this clonotype was seen many times. The chain is built from TRBV28 and TRBJ2-4; the match to TRBD2 covers 8 bases. The trim removed 10 bases at V and 8 bases at J, leaving 16 bases unmatched. CDR3 size: 15 residues. In germline, CDR1 is MDHEN, CDR2 SYDVKM. CDR3 sequence: CATRPNFRRGDIQYF. CDR3 DNA sequence: TGTGCCACCAGACCTAACTTTAGGCGGGGGGACATTCAGTACTTC.

There are many counts of this clonotype. The J gene is TRBJ2-7, the V gene TRBV7-9; D remains ambiguous. Trimming took off 5 bases at V and 2 bases at J, with 7 bases between the two ends. CDR3 size: 12 residues. Germline loops: CDR1 SEHNR, CDR2 FQNEAQ (reference sequence). CDR3 residues: CASSMGPYEQYF. The CDR3 region has the DNA TGTGCCAGCAGCATGGGCCCCTACGAGCAGTACTTC. Full variable domain (rest looked up from reference TRBV7-9 and TRBJ2-7): DTGVSQNPRHKITKRGQNVTFRCDPISEHNRLYWYRQTLGQGPEFLTYFQNEAQLEKSRLLSDRFSAERPKGSFSTLEIQRTEQGDSAMYLCASSMGPYEQYFGPGTRLTVT.

This clonotype has just a few counts. This sequence joins TRBV5-6 and TRBJ2-1; 15 bases fit TRBD2. CDR1 is SGHDT, CDR2 YYEEEE, per germline. The junction had 6 bases not matched to a gene; V was cut back by 5 bases and J by 0 bases. The CDR3 contains 18 residues. In nucleotides, the CDR3 is TGTGCCAGCAGTTCCGGGACTAGCGGGAGGTCCTCCTACAATGAGCAGTTCTTC. Residues: CASSSGTSGRSSYNEQFF.

This clonotype was picked up a small number of times. One junction end does not reproduce the germline sequence, and a read error may be involved. The J gene is TRBJ2-7, the V gene TRBV28; 11 bases match TRBD1. This CDR3 spans 14 amino acids. Germline CDR1 and CDR2: MDHEN and SYDVKM. CDR3 DNA: TGTGCCAGCAGGCCCGGGACAGGGGGGGTGGCGGTCCTTTTC. Translation gives CASRPGTGGVAVLF. The full variable domain, with the rest looked up from reference TRBV28 and TRBJ2-7, is DVKVTQSSRYLVKRTGEKVFLECVQDMDHENMFWYRQDPGLGLRLIYFSYDVKMKEKGDIPEGYSVSREKKERFSLILESASTNQTSMYLCASRPGTGGVAVLFGPGTRLTVT.

This clonotype was seen at least ten times. The rearrangement joins TRBV18 to TRBJ2-1, with 8 bases lining up with TRBD2. CDR3 length: 16 residues. V lost 0 bases and J lost 3; bases outside the gene matches: 4. Germline values: CDR1 KGHSH, CDR2 LQKENI. The CDR3 DNA sequence: TGTGCCAGCTCACCACCGACGCGGGGGGACTACAATGAGCAGTTCTTC. Translating gives CASSPPTRGDYNEQFF.

The chain recombines TRBV7-3 with TRBJ2-1, with a tentative D call TRBD2 (7 bases). The CDR3 has 16 residues. The V end lost 1 base, the J end lost 6 bases, and 16 bases lay between the germline ends. CDR1 is SGHTA, CDR2 FQGTGA, per germline. The CDR3 DNA sequence: TGTGCCAGCAGCTTAAATTTAGGGGGGGGGTCCAATGAGCAGTTCTTC. This gives the protein CASSLNLGGGSNEQFF.

This clonotype has a handful of counts. The rearrangement links TRBV5-1 to TRBJ1-1; 10 bases map to TRBD1. The CDR3 loop spans 14 amino acids. The V gene's germline CDR1 is SGHRS and CDR2 YFSETQ. V lost 4 bases and J lost 5; bases outside the gene matches: 5. The CDR3, as DNA: TGCGCCAGCAGCGGAGGACAGGGGGGGACTGAAGCTTTCTTT. It translates to CASSGGQGGTEAFF. Combining the CDR3 with reference TRBV5-1 and TRBJ1-1 gives the whole variable domain KAGVTQTPRYLIKTRGQQVTLSCSPISGHRSVSWYQQTPGQGLQFLFEYFSETQRNKGNFPGRFSGRQFSNSRSEMNVSTLELGDSALYLCASSGGQGGTEAFFGQGTRLTVV.

This clonotype has at least ten counts. V is TRBV7-9 and J is TRBJ2-1; 8 bases fit TRBD2. Germline V CDR1 and CDR2: SEHNR, FQNEAQ (reference sequence). V lost 5 bases and J lost 8; bases outside the gene matches: 14. The CDR3 is 16 residues long. CDR3 sequence (DNA): TGTGCCAGCAGCCCCCTGGGACTAGTTAATTGGGATGAGCAGTTCTTC. Protein product: CASSPLGLVNWDEQFF.

This clonotype came up many times. The rearrangement uses TRBV28 and TRBJ1-1; 7 nucleotides match TRBD1. Germline-derived CDR1 and CDR2 are MDHEN and SYDVKM. The CDR3 has 15 residues. V was pared by 1 base and J by 1 base, with 3 bases of the junction left unmatched. CDR3 loop: CASSLSGTANTEAFF. CDR3 coding DNA: TGTGCCAGCAGTTTATCCGGGACAGCGAACACTGAAGCTTTCTTT.

This clonotype was detected ten times or more. V gene TRBV5-1 combines with J gene TRBJ1-2, with D tentatively TRBD1 (5 bases). Germline CDR1 reads SGHRS; CDR2 reads YFSETQ. Trimming stripped 0 bases from V and 7 bases from J, with 16 bases between. This CDR3 is built from 15 residues. CDR3 nucleotides: TGCGCCAGCAGCTTGGGGACCGACAGTTCCCGTGGCTACACCTTC. It codes for CASSLGTDSSRGYTF.

This clonotype was observed a few times. The chain employs TRBV9 and TRBJ2-3; TRBD1 matches at 8 bases. CDR1 and CDR2 from the germline V gene are SGDLS and YYNGEE. Trimming cost V 3 bases and J 5 bases; bases outside gene matches: 5. The CDR3 totals 14 residues. Written as DNA, the CDR3 is TGTGCCAGCAGCGACGGGACAGGCAAAGATACGCAGTATTTT. Its translation: CASSDGTGKDTQYF.